Below, 2 T cell receptor beta chains from the same sample are listed, as sequenced in a study of Ad26.COV2.S vaccination and SARS-CoV-2 variants. Data came from immunoSEQ multiplex PCR; TCRdb stores just in-frame clones and leaves some out. The sample lists a few hundred thousand clones, less than 95% seen once, with around 4.2% in the top ten. Sample treatment: over 15 received Ad26.COV2.S at low or high dose, single or two shots; about 5 received placebo; per-sample allocation not given. Day 63 after the first injection of vaccine or placebo was the sampling time. Sequencing was performed on peripheral blood, taken in a trial of Ad26.COV2.S vaccine versus placebo. These receptor sequences come from a person between 18 and 65 years old who received the Ad26.COV2.S COVID-19 vaccine or a placebo.

V is TRBV28 and J is TRBJ2-1; 7 bases line up with TRBD2. The CDR3 is made up of 17 amino acids. Looked up from germline, CDR1 is MDHEN and CDR2 is SYDVKM. Germline trimming cut 3 bases from V and 5 bases from J; bases unmatched to any gene: 13. DNA for the CDR3: TGTGCCAGCAGTTTCGTATATGGGCTAGCGGAAAACAATGAGCAGTTCTTC. It specifies CASSFVYGLAENNEQFF.

This chain uses TRBV28 with TRBJ2-2, with TRBD1 matching 9 bases. The V and J ends lost 7 bases and 7 bases, in that order; junction bases with no gene match: 7. CDR3 size: 14 residues. CDR1 and CDR2 (germline): MDHEN, SYDVKM. Written as DNA, the CDR3 is TGTGCCAGCACCGGGACAGGGAGGGTCGGGGAGCTGTTTTTT. Translation gives CASTGTGRVGELFF.